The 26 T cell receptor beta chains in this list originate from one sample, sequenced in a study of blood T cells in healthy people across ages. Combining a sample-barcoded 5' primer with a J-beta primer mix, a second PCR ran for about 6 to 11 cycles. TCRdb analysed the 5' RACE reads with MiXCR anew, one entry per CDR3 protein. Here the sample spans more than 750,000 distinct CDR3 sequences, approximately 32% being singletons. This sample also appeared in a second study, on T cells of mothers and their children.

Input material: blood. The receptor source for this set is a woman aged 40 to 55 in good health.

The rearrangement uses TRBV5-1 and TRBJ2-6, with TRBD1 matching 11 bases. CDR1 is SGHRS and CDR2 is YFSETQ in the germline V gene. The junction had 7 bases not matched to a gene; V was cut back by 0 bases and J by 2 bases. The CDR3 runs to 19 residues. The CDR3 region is CASSLGLDRGRPGANVLTF. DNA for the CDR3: TGCGCCAGCAGCTTGGGGTTGGACAGGGGGCGGCCTGGGGCCAACGTCCTGACTTTC.

The CDR3 bases are TGTGCCAGCAGCTTAGTCGACTTAAGGGGCTACACCTTC. It yields the protein CASSLVDLRGYTF. V and J are TRBV11-2 and TRBJ1-2; no clear D. Trimming pared 1 base from V and 8 bases from J, leaving 11 bases between. From germline, CDR1 is SGHAT and CDR2 FQNNGV. The CDR3 is 13 amino acids. Drawing the rest from reference TRBV11-2 and TRBJ1-2, the complete variable domain is EAGVAQSPRYKIIEKRQSVAFWCNPISGHATLYWYQQILGQGPKLLIQFQNNGVVDDSQLPKDRFSAERLKGVDSTLKIQPAKLEDSAVYLCASSLVDLRGYTFGSGTRLTVV.

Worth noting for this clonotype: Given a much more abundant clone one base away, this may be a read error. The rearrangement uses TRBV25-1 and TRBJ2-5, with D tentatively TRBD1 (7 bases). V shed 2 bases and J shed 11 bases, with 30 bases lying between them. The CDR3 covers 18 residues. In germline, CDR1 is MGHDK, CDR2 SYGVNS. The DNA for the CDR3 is TGTGCCAGCAGTGAAGGAGGAGGGGGACAGCATCCATACAATGAGCAGTACTTC. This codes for CASSEGGGGQHPYNEQYF.

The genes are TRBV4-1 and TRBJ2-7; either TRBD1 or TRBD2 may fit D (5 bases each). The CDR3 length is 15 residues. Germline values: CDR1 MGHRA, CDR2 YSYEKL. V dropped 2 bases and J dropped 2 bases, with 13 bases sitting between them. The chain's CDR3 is CASSQKSSGPYEQYF. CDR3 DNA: TGCGCCAGCAGCCAAAAAAGTTCGGGACCCTACGAGCAGTACTTC.

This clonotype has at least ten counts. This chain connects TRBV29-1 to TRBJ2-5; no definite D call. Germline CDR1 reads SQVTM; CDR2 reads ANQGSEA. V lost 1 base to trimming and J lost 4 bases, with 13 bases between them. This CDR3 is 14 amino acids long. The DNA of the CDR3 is TGCAGCGTTGAAGGGTCCGCTAAGGGAGAGACCCAGTACTTC. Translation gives CSVEGSAKGETQYF.

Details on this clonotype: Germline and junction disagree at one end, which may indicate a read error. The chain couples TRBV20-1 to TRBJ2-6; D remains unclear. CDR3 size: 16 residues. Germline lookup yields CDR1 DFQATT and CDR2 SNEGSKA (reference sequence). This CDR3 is CNATPGSPSGANVLTF. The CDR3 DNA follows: TGCAATGCTACCCCGGGCAGTCCCTCTGGGGCCAACGTCCTGACTTTC.

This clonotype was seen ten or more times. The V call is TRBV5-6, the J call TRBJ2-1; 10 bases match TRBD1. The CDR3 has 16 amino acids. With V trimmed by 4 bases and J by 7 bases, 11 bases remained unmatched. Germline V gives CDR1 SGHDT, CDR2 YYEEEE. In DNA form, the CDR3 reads TGTGCCAGCAGCGCCGCCTTGACAGGGGGCATGAATGAGCAGTTCTTC. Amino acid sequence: CASSAALTGGMNEQFF.

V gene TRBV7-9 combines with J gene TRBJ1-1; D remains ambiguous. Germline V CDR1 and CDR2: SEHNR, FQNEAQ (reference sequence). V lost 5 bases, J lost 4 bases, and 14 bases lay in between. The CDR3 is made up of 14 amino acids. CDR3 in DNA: TGTGCCAGCAGCGCCAGAGGGCGCGGCACTGAAGCTTTCTTT. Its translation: CASSARGRGTEAFF.

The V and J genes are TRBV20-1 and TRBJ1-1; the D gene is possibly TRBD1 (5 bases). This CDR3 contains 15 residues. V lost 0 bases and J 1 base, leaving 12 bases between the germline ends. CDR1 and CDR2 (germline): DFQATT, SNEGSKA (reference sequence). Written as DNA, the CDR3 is TGCAGTGCTAGAGAATTCGCGAGGGGGAACACTGAAGCTTTCTTT. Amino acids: CSAREFARGNTEAFF.

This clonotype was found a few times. CDR3 residues: CSVEDHIRGYGYTF. Written as DNA, the CDR3 is TGCAGCGTTGAAGATCATATCAGAGGCTATGGCTACACCTTC. The rearrangement joins TRBV29-1 to TRBJ1-2; no definite D call. The length of the CDR3 is 14 residues. CDR1 and CDR2 (germline): SQVTM, ANQGSEA. The V end lost 0 bases, the J end lost 4 bases, and 12 bases lay between the germline ends.

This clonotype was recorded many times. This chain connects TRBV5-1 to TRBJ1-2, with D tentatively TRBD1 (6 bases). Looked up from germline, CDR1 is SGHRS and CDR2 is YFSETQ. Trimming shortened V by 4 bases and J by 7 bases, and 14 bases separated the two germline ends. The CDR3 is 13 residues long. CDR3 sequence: CASSPNDRSGYTF. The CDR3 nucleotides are TGCGCCAGCAGCCCAAACGACAGGTCTGGCTACACCTTC.

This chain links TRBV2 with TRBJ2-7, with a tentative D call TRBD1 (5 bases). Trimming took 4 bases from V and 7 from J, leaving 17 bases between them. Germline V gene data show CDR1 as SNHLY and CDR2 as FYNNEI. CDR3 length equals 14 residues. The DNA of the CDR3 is TGTGCCAGCAGTGGTAGGGGCAGAGCAGTGGAGCAGTACTTC. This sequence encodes CASSGRGRAVEQYF.

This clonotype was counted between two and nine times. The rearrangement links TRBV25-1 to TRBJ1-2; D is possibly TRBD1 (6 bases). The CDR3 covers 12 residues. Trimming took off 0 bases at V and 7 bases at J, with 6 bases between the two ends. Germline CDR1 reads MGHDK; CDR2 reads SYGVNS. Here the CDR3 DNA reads TGTGCCAGCAGTGAATACAGGGGTGGCTACACCTTC. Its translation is CASSEYRGGYTF.

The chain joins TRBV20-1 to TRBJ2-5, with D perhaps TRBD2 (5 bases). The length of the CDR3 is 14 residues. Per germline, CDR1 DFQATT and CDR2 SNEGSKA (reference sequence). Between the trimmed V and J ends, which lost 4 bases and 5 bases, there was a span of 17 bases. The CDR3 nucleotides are TGCAGTGCTACAGCGCGGGCTAGCCTTGAGACCCAGTACTTC. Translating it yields CSATARASLETQYF.

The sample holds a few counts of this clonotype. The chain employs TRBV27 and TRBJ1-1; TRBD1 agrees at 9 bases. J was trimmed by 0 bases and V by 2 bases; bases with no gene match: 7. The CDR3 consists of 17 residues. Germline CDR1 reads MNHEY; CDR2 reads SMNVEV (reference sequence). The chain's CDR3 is CASSLRDRVNLNTEAFF. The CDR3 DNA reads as TGTGCCAGCAGTTTACGGGACAGGGTGAATTTGAACACTGAAGCTTTCTTT.

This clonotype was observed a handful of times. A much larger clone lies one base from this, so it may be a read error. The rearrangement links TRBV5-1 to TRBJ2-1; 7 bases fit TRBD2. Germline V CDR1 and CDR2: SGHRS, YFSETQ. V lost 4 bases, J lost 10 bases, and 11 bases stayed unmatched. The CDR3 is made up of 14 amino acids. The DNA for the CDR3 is TGCGCCAGCAGCCTCCCGGGGGGTCCTTACGAGCAGTTCTTC. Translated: CASSLPGGPYEQFF.

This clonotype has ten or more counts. The CDR3 loop is CASSRTQETQYF. The CDR3 region has the DNA TGTGCCAGCAGTCGCACACAAGAGACCCAGTACTTC. This sequence joins TRBV27 and TRBJ2-5; no clear D. V was pared by 5 bases and J by 2 bases, with 6 bases between. This CDR3 region has 12 residues. Germline CDR1 is MNHEY and CDR2 is SMNVEV (reference sequence).

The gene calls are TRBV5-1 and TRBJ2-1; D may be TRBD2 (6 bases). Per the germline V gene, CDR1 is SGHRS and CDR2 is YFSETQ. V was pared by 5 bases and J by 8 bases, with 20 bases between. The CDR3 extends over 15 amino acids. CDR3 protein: CASSPEDISGYEQFF. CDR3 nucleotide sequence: TGCGCCAGCAGTCCTGAGGACATTAGCGGCTATGAGCAGTTCTTC.

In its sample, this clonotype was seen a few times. The CDR3 nucleotides are TGCAGTGCTAATACAGCTGATCAGCCCCAGCATTTT. Amino acid sequence: CSANTADQPQHF. The rearrangement uses TRBV20-1 and TRBJ1-5; D gene uncertain. The CDR3 covers 12 residues. Germline V lookup: CDR1 DFQATT, CDR2 SNEGSKA (reference sequence). V was pared by 4 bases and J by 5 bases, with 9 bases between.

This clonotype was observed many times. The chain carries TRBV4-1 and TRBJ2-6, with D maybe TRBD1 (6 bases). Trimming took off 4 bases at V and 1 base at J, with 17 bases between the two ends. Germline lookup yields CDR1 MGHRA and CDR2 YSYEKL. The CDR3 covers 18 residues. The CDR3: CASSPAGAQESGANVLTF. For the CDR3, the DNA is TGCGCCAGCAGCCCGGCAGGGGCCCAGGAGTCTGGGGCCAACGTCCTGACTTTC.

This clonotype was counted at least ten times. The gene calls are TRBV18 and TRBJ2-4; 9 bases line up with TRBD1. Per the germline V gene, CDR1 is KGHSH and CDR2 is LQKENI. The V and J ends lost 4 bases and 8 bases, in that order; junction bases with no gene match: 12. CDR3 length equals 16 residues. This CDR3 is CASSRPGQGSVDIQYF. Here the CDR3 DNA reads TGTGCCAGCTCACGACCGGGACAGGGTTCTGTCGACATTCAGTACTTC.

As DNA, the CDR3 is TGTGCCAGCAGTTTACTTGTTCCGACCACGCCGCAGTTCTTC. It encodes CASSLLVPTTPQFF. The chain couples TRBV27 to TRBJ2-1; D gene uncertain. Trimming removed 2 bases from V and 12 bases from J, with 17 bases in between. The CDR3 extends over 14 amino acids. Germline loops: CDR1 MNHEY, CDR2 SMNVEV (reference sequence).

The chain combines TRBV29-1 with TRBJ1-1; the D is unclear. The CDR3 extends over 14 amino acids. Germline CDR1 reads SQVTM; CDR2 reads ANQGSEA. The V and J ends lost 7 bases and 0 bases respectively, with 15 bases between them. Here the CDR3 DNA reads TGCAGCGGTAGAATCCCCGGATTGAACACTGAAGCTTTCTTT. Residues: CSGRIPGLNTEAFF.

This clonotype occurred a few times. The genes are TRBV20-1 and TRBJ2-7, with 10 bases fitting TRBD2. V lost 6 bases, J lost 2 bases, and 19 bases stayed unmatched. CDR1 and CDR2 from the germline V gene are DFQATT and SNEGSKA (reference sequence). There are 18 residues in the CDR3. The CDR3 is CSAKTGLAGVKKTYEQYF. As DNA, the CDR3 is TGCAGTGCGAAAACGGGGCTAGCGGGGGTCAAAAAGACCTACGAGCAGTACTTC.

The CDR3 is CASSGGTGNNYNEQFF. CDR3 bases: TGTGCCAGCAGCGGGGGGACGGGCAATAACTACAATGAGCAGTTCTTC. The chain carries TRBV7-9 and TRBJ2-1, with D perhaps TRBD2 (6 bases). Germline V gene sequence: CDR1 SEHNR, CDR2 FQNEAQ (reference sequence). The length of the CDR3 is 16 residues. The V end was cut by 5 bases, the J end by 3 bases, with 17 bases between.

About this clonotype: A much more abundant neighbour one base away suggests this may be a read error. This chain's CDR3 is CASSDSSGGSPMTQFF. The CDR3 coding sequence is TGTGCCAGCAGTGACTCATCGGGGGGCTCACCCATGACCCAGTTCTTC. J is TRBJ2-1 and V is TRBV6-4; D possibly corresponds to TRBD2 (7 bases). Trimming stripped 0 bases from V and 13 bases from J, with 22 bases between. From germline, CDR1 is MRHNA and CDR2 SNTAGT. The CDR3 spans 16 residues.